This T cell receptor (beta chain) was captured in a study of blood T cells in healthy people across ages. Study findings and constraints: Not knowing donor CMV status may have confounded expanded clonotype changes. As age increased, TCR beta diversity per million T cells fell in a roughly linear fashion. Diversity figures derived from one million T cells were judged to underestimate the true value.

The second PCR ran about 6 to 12 cycles with a sample-barcoded 5' primer and J-beta primers. Every sample gave at least 2.5 million paired-end reads containing CDR3. TCRdb recomputed calls from the 5' RACE reads with MiXCR, one row per CDR3 protein. The repertoire holds 550,000 to 600,000 distinct CDR3 sequences, 47% seen once, with 20% to 25% in the top ten. With regard to this clonotype: Its antigen is still unknown.

V lost 5 bases to trimming and J lost 2 bases, with 13 bases between them. The CDR3 has 14 residues. The germline V gene has CDR1 SNHLY and CDR2 FYNNEI. The TCR was taken from a man aged 80 or over in good health. The V call is TRBV2, the J call TRBJ2-7; maybe TRBD1 (6 bases). Source material: blood. The CDR3 loop reads CASSRRPGAYEQYF. DNA for the CDR3: TGTGCCAGCAGTCGCCGTCCAGGGGCCTACGAGCAGTACTTC.